This TCR beta chain originates from a study of blood T cell repertoires in COVID-19. Study-level information: From the United States, Italy and Spain came samples of acute and convalescent COVID-19.

Germline V gene sequence: CDR1 SGHVS, CDR2 FNYEAQ. Trimming pared 5 bases from V and 7 bases from J, leaving 11 bases between. There are 13 residues in the CDR3. The protocol was immunoSEQ multiplex PCR, while the TCRdb copy is restricted to in-frame clones and leaves out a portion. The sample contains 300,000 to 350,000 clones, roughly 88% of which appear only once. Adults between about 18 and 95 years of age took part from under 30 US areas. Self-reported history from a screening survey and questionnaire set each donor's cohort. Recovered Cohort 3 donors showed two negative PCRs, clearance, or symptom resolution.

Sequencing was carried out using PBMCs or T cells enriched from blood (not recorded which). The chain uses TRBV7-6 and TRBJ2-2, with D possibly matching TRBD1 (6 bases). The clonotype was recovered from a young man who had recovered from COVID-19. DNA of the CDR3: TGTGCCAGCAGCCGTCGGACAGTCGGGGAGCTGTTTTTT. This codes for CASSRRTVGELFF.